This T cell receptor beta chain was profiled in a study of cytomegalovirus exposure and HLA in healthy donors. Regarding the study as a whole: In a later analysis, V- and J-gene trimming of beta chains associated with a DCLRE1C missense variant, replicated independently. Most observed TCR sequences were rare, whereas some public TCRs were detected in many donors.

Concerning this clone: Its antigen is as yet unknown.

This PCR relied on a set of 60 Vbeta primers and 13 Jbeta primers. Clones were sequenced by immunoSEQ multiplex PCR, and TCRdb holds only the in-frame ones, with some missing. The data contain around 70,000 clones, 62% of them singletons. When sampled, the donors appeared nominally healthy, though they likely had unrecorded immune exposures. The CDR3 sequence is 14 residues long. The trim removed 6 bases at V and 0 bases at J, leaving 5 bases unmatched. In germline, CDR1 is SEHNR, CDR2 FQNEAQ (reference sequence). The TCR originated in a man younger than 40 in good health and CMV-seronegative. V gene TRBV7-9 combines with J gene TRBJ2-7; 7 nucleotides match TRBD1. Sequencing was performed on PBMCs. CDR3 amino acids: CASRSGTDSYEQYF. The CDR3 nucleotides read TGTGCCAGCAGGTCAGGGACAGACTCCTACGAGCAGTACTTC.